These T cell receptor beta chains were read from a single sample in a study of cytomegalovirus exposure and HLA in healthy donors. TCRdb's table, derived via immunoSEQ multiplex PCR, lists solely in-frame clones and lacks some. Here the sample spans more than 150,000 clones, approximately 88% being singletons. The source material was PBMCs. The receptors come from a woman younger than 35 in good health and CMV-seronegative. Both conserved end residues are part of each CDR3. The order of the fields is clone size, V gene, J gene, D gene, CDR3 protein, CDR3 DNA. D genes are given only for firm matches. Clone size appears in some rows only: once, few, many, or a class for an expanded clone.

size: few
V: TRBV27
J: TRBJ1-1
D: .
CDR3: CASSLIRGGAEAFF
DNA: TGTGCCAGCAGTTTGATTAGGGGGGGGGCTGAAGCTTTCTTT

size: .
V: TRBV5-1
J: TRBJ1-1
D: TRBD1
CDR3: CASSPRTGVYTEAFF
DNA: TGCGCCAGCAGCCCTCGGACAGGGGTGTACACTGAAGCTTTCTTT

size: .
V: TRBV5-4
J: TRBJ1-1
D: .
CDR3: CASSGGVRDTEAFF
DNA: TGTGCCAGCAGCGGAGGGGTTCGGGACACTGAAGCTTTCTTT

size: once
V: TRBV2
J: TRBJ1-1
D: .
CDR3: CASRGVFVNTEAFF
DNA: TGTGCCAGCAGAGGGGTTTTCGTGAACACTGAAGCTTTCTTT

size: .
V: TRBV11-2
J: TRBJ2-2
D: .
CDR3: CASRRDSNTGELFF
DNA: TGTGCCAGCAGGCGGGACTCGAACACCGGGGAGCTGTTTTTT

size: .
V: TRBV20-1
J: TRBJ1-2
D: .
CDR3: CSARGDYGYTF
DNA: TGCAGTGCTAGAGGAGACTATGGCTACACCTTC

size: .
V: TRBV5-1
J: TRBJ2-2
D: TRBD2
CDR3: CASSGVRGADGELFF
DNA: TGCGCCAGCAGCGGCGTGCGGGGGGCGGACGGGGAGCTGTTTTTT

size: .
V: TRBV7-9
J: TRBJ1-1
D: .
CDR3: CTSTNLEGRVPFF
DNA: TGTACCAGCACCAACCTCGAGGGGAGGGTTCCTTTCTTT

size: .
V: TRBV7-9
J: TRBJ1-1
D: TRBD1
CDR3: CASTHGGGQGSTEAFF
DNA: TGTGCCAGCACCCATGGGGGGGGACAGGGGAGTACTGAAGCTTTCTTT

size: .
V: TRBV19
J: TRBJ2-3
D: .
CDR3: CASSSYTDTQYF
DNA: TGTGCCAGTAGTAGCTACACAGATACGCAGTATTTT

size: few
V: TRBV4-2
J: TRBJ2-1
D: TRBD2
CDR3: CASSQDGGGGEQFF
DNA: TGTGCCAGCAGCCAAGACGGCGGGGGGGGTGAGCAGTTCTTC

size: .
V: TRBV5-1
J: TRBJ2-5
D: TRBD2
CDR3: CASSSSLAGGPQETQYF
DNA: TGCGCCAGCAGCTCCTCCCTAGCGGGGGGGCCCCAAGAGACCCAGTACTTC

size: .
V: TRBV6-6
J: TRBJ2-7
D: TRBD1
CDR3: CASSFEGQGFEQYF
DNA: TGTGCCAGCAGTTTCGAGGGACAGGGGTTCGAGCAGTACTTC

size: .
V: TRBV5-4
J: TRBJ1-1
D: TRBD1
CDR3: CASGYAGGDTEAFF
DNA: TGTGCCAGCGGATATGCAGGGGGAGACACTGAAGCTTTCTTT

size: .
V: TRBV5-6
J: TRBJ1-3
D: .
CDR3: CASSFESSGNTIYF
DNA: TGTGCCAGCAGCTTCGAGAGCTCTGGAAACACCATATATTTT

size: .
V: TRBV4-1
J: TRBJ2-7
D: TRBD1
CDR3: CASSQGQGTGEQYF
DNA: TGCGCCAGCAGCCAGGGACAGGGGACGGGTGAGCAGTACTTC

size: .
V: TRBV5-1
J: TRBJ2-7
D: TRBD1
CDR3: CASSSRLQGSEQYF
DNA: TGCGCCAGCAGCTCCCGGTTACAGGGGAGCGAGCAGTACTTC

size: .
V: TRBV2
J: TRBJ2-7
D: .
CDR3: CASLRAEGTYEQYF
DNA: TGTGCCAGTTTAAGAGCAGAGGGTACCTACGAGCAGTACTTC

size: .
V: TRBV19
J: TRBJ1-4
D: .
CDR3: CASGLGATNEKLFF
DNA: TGTGCCAGTGGGCTCGGTGCAACTAATGAAAAACTGTTTTTT

size: .
V: TRBV7-9
J: TRBJ2-3
D: .
CDR3: CASSLLASPDTQYF
DNA: TGTGCCAGCAGCTTACTGGCCAGTCCAGATACGCAGTATTTT

size: .
V: TRBV7-9
J: TRBJ2-5
D: TRBD2
CDR3: CSSSFSGGARETQYF
DNA: TGTTCCAGCAGCTTTAGCGGGGGGGCGCGGGAGACCCAGTACTTC

size: .
V: TRBV28
J: TRBJ1-1
D: .
CDR3: CASRGPQGHQRSF
DNA: TGTGCCAGCAGGGGCCCGCAGGGGCATCAGCGGAGCTTT

size: .
V: TRBV11-3
J: TRBJ2-2
D: TRBD1
CDR3: CASSPARTGEAANTGELFF
DNA: TGTGCCAGCAGCCCGGCCAGGACAGGGGAAGCAGCAAACACCGGGGAGCTGTTTTTT

size: few
V: TRBV2
J: TRBJ2-1
D: TRBD1
CDR3: CASSGLGQGVNEQFF
DNA: TGTGCCAGCAGTGGTTTAGGACAGGGTGTAAATGAGCAGTTCTTC

size: .
V: TRBV6-1
J: TRBJ1-1
D: .
CDR3: CASSKHINTEAFF
DNA: TGTGCCAGCAGTAAACATATAAACACTGAAGCTTTCTTT

size: .
V: TRBV2
J: TRBJ1-1
D: .
CDR3: CASSETLRVNTEAFF
DNA: TGTGCCAGCAGTGAAACACTCAGGGTGAACACTGAAGCTTTCTTT

size: once
V: TRBV2
J: TRBJ2-6
D: .
CDR3: CASSTYLEANVLTF
DNA: TGTGCCAGCAGCACCTATTTAGAGGCCAACGTCCTGACTTTC

size: few
V: TRBV27
J: TRBJ2-3
D: .
CDR3: CASSYRQRAGDTQYF
DNA: TGTGCCAGCAGTTATAGGCAGCGGGCGGGAGATACGCAGTATTTT

size: .
V: TRBV7-2
J: TRBJ2-1
D: .
CDR3: CASSLAPPRQGYSYNEQFF
DNA: TGTGCCAGCAGCTTAGCCCCTCCCCGCCAGGGTTATTCCTACAATGAGCAGTTCTTC

size: few
V: TRBV2
J: TRBJ1-5
D: .
CDR3: CASSPEDYSNQPQHF
DNA: TGTGCCAGCAGCCCAGAGGATTATAGCAATCAGCCCCAGCATTTT

size: .
V: TRBV20-1
J: TRBJ1-2
D: .
CDR3: CSASRNYGYTF
DNA: TGCAGTGCTAGCAGGAACTATGGCTACACCTTC

size: .
V: TRBV4-2
J: TRBJ2-3
D: TRBD2
CDR3: CASSQTSGATDTQYF
DNA: TGTGCCAGCAGCCAGACTAGCGGGGCTACAGATACGCAGTATTTT

size: once
V: TRBV28
J: TRBJ2-5
D: .
CDR3: CASSLRLETQYF
DNA: TGTGCCAGCAGTTTGAGGCTTGAGACCCAGTACTTC

size: .
V: TRBV6-5
J: TRBJ2-7
D: .
CDR3: CASSSGEVRSLYEQYF
DNA: TGTGCCAGCAGTTCTGGCGAGGTGAGGAGCCTCTACGAGCAGTACTTC

size: .
V: TRBV10-3
J: TRBJ1-2
D: .
CDR3: CAISESTVRGYTF
DNA: TGTGCCATCAGTGAGTCCACCGTACGGGGCTACACCTTC

size: .
V: TRBV5-4
J: TRBJ2-1
D: .
CDR3: CASSGAGAHNEQFF
DNA: TGTGCCAGCAGCGGGGCGGGGGCCCACAATGAGCAGTTCTTC

size: .
V: TRBV2
J: TRBJ2-5
D: .
CDR3: CASSARRETQYF
DNA: TGTGCCAGCAGTGCCAGGCGAGAGACCCAGTACTTC

size: .
V: TRBV6-6
J: TRBJ1-2
D: .
CDR3: CATTRSGGGGYTF
DNA: TGTGCCACCACCCGTTCGGGGGGCGGAGGCTACACCTTC

size: .
V: TRBV11-2
J: TRBJ2-3
D: TRBD1
CDR3: CASSLNRGSTDTQYF
DNA: TGTGCCAGCAGCTTAAACAGGGGGAGCACAGATACGCAGTATTTT

size: .
V: TRBV20-1
J: TRBJ2-7
D: TRBD1
CDR3: CSAEPQGLQYF
DNA: TGCAGTGCGGAGCCACAGGGGCTGCAGTACTTC

size: .
V: TRBV6-1
J: TRBJ1-2
D: .
CDR3: CASSELGGRPNYGYTF
DNA: TGTGCCAGCAGTGAATTAGGTGGCAGGCCTAACTATGGCTACACCTTC

size: .
V: TRBV29-1
J: TRBJ2-1
D: .
CDR3: CSVVQNNEQFF
DNA: TGCAGCGTTGTACAAAACAATGAGCAGTTCTTC

size: .
V: TRBV28
J: TRBJ1-3
D: .
CDR3: CASRPQGAGNTIYF
DNA: TGTGCCAGCAGACCACAGGGAGCCGGAAACACCATATATTTT

size: .
V: TRBV5-1
J: TRBJ2-2
D: .
CDR3: CASSLAGNTGELFF
DNA: TGCGCCAGCAGCTTGGCAGGGAACACCGGGGAGCTGTTTTTT

size: .
V: TRBV10-1
J: TRBJ2-1
D: TRBD2
CDR3: CAITGLAGTSDSMKSSYNEQFF
DNA: TGCGCCATAACCGGACTAGCGGGGACTTCCGACTCTATGAAAAGCTCCTACAATGAGCAGTTCTTC

size: .
V: TRBV5-1
J: TRBJ2-7
D: TRBD1
CDR3: CASRTSGGYEQYF
DNA: TGCGCCAGCAGAACCTCAGGGGGCTACGAGCAGTACTTC

size: .
V: TRBV6-1
J: TRBJ2-3
D: .
CDR3: CASGVGGTNRDTQYF
DNA: TGTGCCAGCGGGGTGGGGGGTACGAACAGAGATACGCAGTATTTT

size: few
V: TRBV6-6
J: TRBJ2-1
D: TRBD2
CDR3: CASKAGGQQFF
DNA: TGTGCCAGCAAAGCGGGGGGGCAGCAGTTCTTC

size: .
V: TRBV27
J: TRBJ1-2
D: TRBD1
CDR3: CASSTGTGGGGYTF
DNA: TGTGCCAGCAGTACCGGGACAGGGGGCGGTGGCTACACCTTC

size: .
V: TRBV19
J: TRBJ1-2
D: .
CDR3: CASSPGGHGYTF
DNA: TGTGCCAGTAGCCCCGGAGGGCATGGCTACACCTTC

size: .
V: TRBV9
J: TRBJ1-2
D: TRBD1
CDR3: CASSVAVGTAGGYTF
DNA: TGTGCCAGCAGCGTAGCGGTAGGGACAGCAGGTGGCTACACCTTC

size: .
V: TRBV28
J: TRBJ1-3
D: TRBD1
CDR3: CASSFSGGLSDTIYF
DNA: TGTGCCAGCAGTTTTTCAGGGGGGTTGAGTGACACCATATATTTT

size: .
V: TRBV6-5
J: TRBJ2-7
D: TRBD1
CDR3: CASSYGTGGYEQYF
DNA: TGTGCCAGCAGTTACGGGACAGGTGGCTACGAGCAGTACTTC

size: .
V: TRBV19
J: TRBJ1-5
D: .
CDR3: CASSIIAERPQHF
DNA: TGTGCCAGTAGTATAATCGCGGAGAGGCCCCAGCATTTT

size: .
V: TRBV6-6
J: TRBJ1-1
D: .
CDR3: CASGTGTIGTEAFF
DNA: TGTGCCAGCGGGACCGGGACTATAGGAACTGAAGCTTTCTTT

size: once
V: TRBV6-1
J: TRBJ1-5
D: .
CDR3: CASSLAGVRNQPQHF
DNA: TGTGCCAGCAGTTTAGCAGGGGTCCGCAATCAGCCCCAGCATTTT

size: .
V: TRBV5-1
J: TRBJ1-4
D: TRBD1
CDR3: CASSLAQDRGKKLFF
DNA: TGCGCCAGCAGCTTGGCTCAGGACAGGGGGAAAAAACTGTTTTTT

size: .
V: TRBV19
J: TRBJ2-1
D: TRBD2
CDR3: CASSPPSGVTANEQFF
DNA: TGTGCCAGTAGCCCACCTAGCGGCGTCACCGCCAATGAGCAGTTCTTC